This T cell receptor (beta chain) is from a study of blood T cell repertoires in COVID-19. The CDR3 consists of 16 residues. Germline assignment: CDR1 SSHAT and CDR2 FNYEAQ (reference sequence). Sequencing was performed with immunoSEQ multiplex PCR; in TCRdb, only in-frame clones are kept and a portion is missing. The sample carries around 300,000 clones, 75% to 95% recorded once. A note on this clone: A read error may produce the germline difference seen at one junction end.

The material sequenced was PBMCs or T cells enriched from blood (not recorded which). This receptor was obtained from a woman in her 30s who had recovered from COVID-19. The genes are TRBV7-7 and TRBJ2-5, with 7 positions matching TRBD2. The CDR3: CASGPVGRGEKEAQYF. CDR3 DNA: TGTGCTAGCGGCCCGGTGGGACGGGGGGAGAAAGAGGCCCAGTACTTC.